This T cell receptor (beta chain) was captured in a study of blood T cell dynamics during melanoma immunotherapy. Study at large: First-line therapy was either pembrolizumab or nivolumab with ipilimumab for metastatic melanoma.

Study findings and constraints: Cell-free DNA CDR3 sequences most resembled the immune-effector CD8+ subset, which was also most clonal.

Time point denoted: week 3, after first cycle of checkpoint inhibitor. The assay was immunoSEQ multiplex PCR, and TCRdb's table has in-frame clones only and misses some. In the table there are around 12,000 clones, about 90% of which are singletons. Germline assignment: CDR1 MDHEN and CDR2 SYDVKM. Losses at the gene ends were 3 bases for V and 3 bases for J; bases not matched to a gene: 5. The CDR3 has 15 amino acids. Concerning this clone itself: The antigen remains undetermined.

This TCR came from a human donor with melanoma. The chain uses TRBV28 and TRBJ2-7; TRBD2 matches 10 bases. Sequencing used effector memory CD8+ T cells from blood, obtained from a patient treated with checkpoint blockade. In DNA form, the CDR3 reads TGTGCCAGCAGTTTCCAGCGGGAGGGCTTCTACGAGCAGTACTTC. It specifies CASSFQREGFYEQYF.